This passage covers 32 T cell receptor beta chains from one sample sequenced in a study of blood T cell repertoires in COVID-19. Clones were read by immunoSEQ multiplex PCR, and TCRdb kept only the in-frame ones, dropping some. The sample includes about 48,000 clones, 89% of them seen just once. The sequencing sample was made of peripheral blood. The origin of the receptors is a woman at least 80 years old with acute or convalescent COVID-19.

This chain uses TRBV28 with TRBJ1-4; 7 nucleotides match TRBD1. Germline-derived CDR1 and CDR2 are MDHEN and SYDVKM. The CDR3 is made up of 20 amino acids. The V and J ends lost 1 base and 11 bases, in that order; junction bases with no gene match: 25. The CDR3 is CASSLSGSTGPWTTRRKLFF. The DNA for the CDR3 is TGTGCCAGCAGTTTATCGGGGTCGACAGGGCCCTGGACCACTAGAAGGAAACTGTTTTTT.

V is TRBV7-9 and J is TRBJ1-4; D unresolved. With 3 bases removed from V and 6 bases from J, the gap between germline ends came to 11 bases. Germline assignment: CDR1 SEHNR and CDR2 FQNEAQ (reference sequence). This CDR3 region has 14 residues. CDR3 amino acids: CASSFGGSDEKLFF. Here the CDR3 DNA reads TGTGCCAGCAGCTTTGGAGGATCGGATGAAAAACTGTTTTTT.

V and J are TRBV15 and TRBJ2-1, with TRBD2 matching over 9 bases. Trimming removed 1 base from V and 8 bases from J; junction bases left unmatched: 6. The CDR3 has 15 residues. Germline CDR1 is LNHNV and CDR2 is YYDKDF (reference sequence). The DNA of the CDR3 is TGTGCCACCAGCAGAGTCCTAGCGGGGTCGTATGAGCAGTTCTTC. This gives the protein CATSRVLAGSYEQFF.

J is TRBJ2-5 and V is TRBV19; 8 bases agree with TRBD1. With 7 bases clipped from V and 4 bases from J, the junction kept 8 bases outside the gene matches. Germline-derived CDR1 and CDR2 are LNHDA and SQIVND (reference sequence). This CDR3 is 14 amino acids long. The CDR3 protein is CASTTTGAGETQYF. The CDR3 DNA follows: TGTGCCAGTACCACGACAGGGGCGGGAGAGACCCAGTACTTC.

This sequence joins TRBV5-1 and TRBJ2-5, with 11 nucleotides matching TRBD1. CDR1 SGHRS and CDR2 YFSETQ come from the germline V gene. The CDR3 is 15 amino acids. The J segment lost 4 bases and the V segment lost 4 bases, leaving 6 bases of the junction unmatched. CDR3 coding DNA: TGCGCCAGCAGCACCGGGACAGGGGGTCGAGAGACCCAGTACTTC. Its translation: CASSTGTGGRETQYF.

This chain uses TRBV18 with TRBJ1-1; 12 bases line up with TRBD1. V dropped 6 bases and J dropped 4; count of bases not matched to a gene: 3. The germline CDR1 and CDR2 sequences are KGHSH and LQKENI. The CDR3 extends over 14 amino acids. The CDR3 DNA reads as TGTGCCAGCTCGGGACAGGGGGCAGGCACTGAAGCTTTCTTT. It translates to CASSGQGAGTEAFF. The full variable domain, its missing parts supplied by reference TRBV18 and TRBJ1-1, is NAGVMQNPRHLVRRRGQEARLRCSPMKGHSHVYWYRQLPEEGLKFMVYLQKENIIDESGMPKERFSAEFPKEGPSILRIQQVVRGDSAAYFCASSGQGAGTEAFFGQGTRLTVV.

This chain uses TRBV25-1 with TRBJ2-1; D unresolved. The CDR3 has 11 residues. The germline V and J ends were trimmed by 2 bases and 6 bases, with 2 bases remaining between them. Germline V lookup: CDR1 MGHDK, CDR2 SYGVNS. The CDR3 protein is CASSERNEQFF. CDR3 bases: TGTGCCAGCAGTGAACGCAATGAGCAGTTCTTC.

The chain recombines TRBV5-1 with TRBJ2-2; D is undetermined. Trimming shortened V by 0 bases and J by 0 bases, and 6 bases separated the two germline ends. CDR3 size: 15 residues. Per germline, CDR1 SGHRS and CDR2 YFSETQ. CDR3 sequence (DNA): TGCGCCAGCAGCTTGGCGAGCGCGAACACCGGGGAGCTGTTTTTT. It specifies CASSLASANTGELFF. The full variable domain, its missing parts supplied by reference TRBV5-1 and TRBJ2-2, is KAGVTQTPRYLIKTRGQQVTLSCSPISGHRSVSWYQQTPGQGLQFLFEYFSETQRNKGNFPGRFSGRQFSNSRSEMNVSTLELGDSALYLCASSLASANTGELFFGEGSRLTVL.

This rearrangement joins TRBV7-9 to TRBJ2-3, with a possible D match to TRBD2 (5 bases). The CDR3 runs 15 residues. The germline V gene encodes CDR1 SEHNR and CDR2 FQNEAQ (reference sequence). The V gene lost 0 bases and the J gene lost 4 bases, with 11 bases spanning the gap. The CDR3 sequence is CASSLAPEDSDTQYF. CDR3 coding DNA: TGTGCCAGCAGCTTAGCCCCGGAGGATTCAGATACGCAGTATTTT. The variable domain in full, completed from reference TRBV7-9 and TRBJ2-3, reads DTGVSQNPRHKITKRGQNVTFRCDPISEHNRLYWYRQTLGQGPEFLTYFQNEAQLEKSRLLSDRFSAERPKGSFSTLEIQRTEQGDSAMYLCASSLAPEDSDTQYFGPGTRLTVL.

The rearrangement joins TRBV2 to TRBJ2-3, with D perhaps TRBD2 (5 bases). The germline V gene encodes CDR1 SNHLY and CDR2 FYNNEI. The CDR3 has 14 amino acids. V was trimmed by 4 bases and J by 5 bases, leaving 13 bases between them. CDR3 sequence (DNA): TGTGCCAGCAGTGCCCTTTCCGGAGGAGATACGCAGTATTTT. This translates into CASSALSGGDTQYF.

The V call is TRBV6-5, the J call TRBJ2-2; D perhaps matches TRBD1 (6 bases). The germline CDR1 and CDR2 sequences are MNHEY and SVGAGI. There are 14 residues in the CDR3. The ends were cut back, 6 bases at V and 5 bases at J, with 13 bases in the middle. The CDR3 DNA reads TGTGCCAGCAGCGGCAGGGGTATGACCGGGGAGCTGTTTTTT. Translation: CASSGRGMTGELFF.

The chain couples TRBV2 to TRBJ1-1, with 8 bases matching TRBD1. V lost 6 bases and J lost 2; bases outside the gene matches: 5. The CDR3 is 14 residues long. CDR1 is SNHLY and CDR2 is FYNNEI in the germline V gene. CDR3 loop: CASRAGGPNTEAFF. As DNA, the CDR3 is TGTGCCAGCAGGGCAGGGGGCCCAAACACTGAAGCTTTCTTT.

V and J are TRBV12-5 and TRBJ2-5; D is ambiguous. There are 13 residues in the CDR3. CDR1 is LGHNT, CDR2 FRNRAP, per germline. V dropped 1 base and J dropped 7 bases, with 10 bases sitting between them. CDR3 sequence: CASGLDILGTQYF. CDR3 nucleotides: TGTGCTAGTGGTTTGGATATTCTAGGGACCCAGTACTTC.

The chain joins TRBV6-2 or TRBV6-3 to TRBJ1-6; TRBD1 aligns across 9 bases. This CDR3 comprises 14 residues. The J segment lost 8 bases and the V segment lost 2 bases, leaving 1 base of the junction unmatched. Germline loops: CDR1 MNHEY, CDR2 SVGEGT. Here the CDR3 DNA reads TGTGCCAGCAGTTACGGGACAGGGTATTCACCCCTCCACTTT. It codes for CASSYGTGYSPLHF.

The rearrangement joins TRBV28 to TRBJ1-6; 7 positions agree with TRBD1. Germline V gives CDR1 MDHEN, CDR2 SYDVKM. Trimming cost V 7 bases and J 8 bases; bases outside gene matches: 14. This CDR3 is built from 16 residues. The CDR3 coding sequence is TGTGCCAGCAAGTTGGGAATAGGGACAGTGCATTCACCCCTCCACTTT. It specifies CASKLGIGTVHSPLHF.

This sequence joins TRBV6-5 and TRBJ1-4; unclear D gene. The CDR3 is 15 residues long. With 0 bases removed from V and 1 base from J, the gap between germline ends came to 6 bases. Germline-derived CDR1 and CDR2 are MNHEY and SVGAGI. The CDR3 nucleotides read TGTGCCAGCAGTTACTCGGGCCGAACTAATGAAAAACTGTTTTTT. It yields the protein CASSYSGRTNEKLFF.

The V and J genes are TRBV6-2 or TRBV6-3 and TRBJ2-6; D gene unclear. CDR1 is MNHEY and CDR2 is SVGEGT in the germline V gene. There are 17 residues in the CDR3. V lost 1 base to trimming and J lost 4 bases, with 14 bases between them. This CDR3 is CASSYYLSQSGANVLTF. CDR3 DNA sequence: TGTGCCAGCAGTTACTATCTCAGTCAGTCCGGGGCCAACGTCCTGACTTTC.

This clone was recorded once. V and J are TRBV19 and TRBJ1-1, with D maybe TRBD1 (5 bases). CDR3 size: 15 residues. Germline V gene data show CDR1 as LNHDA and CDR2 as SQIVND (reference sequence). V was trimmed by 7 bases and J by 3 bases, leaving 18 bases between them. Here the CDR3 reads CASTPVGGLDTEAFF. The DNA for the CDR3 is TGTGCCAGTACCCCGGTGGGGGGTCTAGACACTGAAGCTTTCTTT.

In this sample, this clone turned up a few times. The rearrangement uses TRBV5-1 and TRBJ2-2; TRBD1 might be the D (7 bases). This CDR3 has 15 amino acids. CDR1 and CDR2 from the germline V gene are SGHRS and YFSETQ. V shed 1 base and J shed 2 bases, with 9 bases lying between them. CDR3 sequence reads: CASSLQGGNTGELFF. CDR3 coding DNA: TGCGCCAGCAGCTTGCAGGGGGGTAACACCGGGGAGCTGTTTTTT.

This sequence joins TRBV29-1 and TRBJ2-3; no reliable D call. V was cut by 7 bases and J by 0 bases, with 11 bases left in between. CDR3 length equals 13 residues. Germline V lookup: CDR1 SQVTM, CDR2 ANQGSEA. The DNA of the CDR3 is TGCAGCGAAAGGAGAGCTAGCACAGATACGCAGTATTTT. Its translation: CSERRASTDTQYF.

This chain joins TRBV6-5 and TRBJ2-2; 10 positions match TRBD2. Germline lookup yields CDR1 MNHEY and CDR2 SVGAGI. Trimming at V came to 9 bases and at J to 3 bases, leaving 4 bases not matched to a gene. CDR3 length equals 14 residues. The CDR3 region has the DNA TGTGCCAGTGGTAGCGGGGGGTACACCGGGGAGCTGTTTTTT. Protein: CASGSGGYTGELFF.

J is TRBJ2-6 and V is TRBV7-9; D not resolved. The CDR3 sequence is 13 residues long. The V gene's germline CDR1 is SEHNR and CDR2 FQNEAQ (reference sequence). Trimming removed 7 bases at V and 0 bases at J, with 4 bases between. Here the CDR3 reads CASIVSGANVLTF. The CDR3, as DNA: TGTGCCAGCATCGTCTCTGGGGCCAACGTCCTGACTTTC.

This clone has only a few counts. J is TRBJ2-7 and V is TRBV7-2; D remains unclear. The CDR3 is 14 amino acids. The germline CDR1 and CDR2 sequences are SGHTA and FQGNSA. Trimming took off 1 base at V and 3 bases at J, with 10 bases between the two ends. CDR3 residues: CASSLVYTIYEQYF. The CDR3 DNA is TGTGCCAGCAGCTTAGTTTACACCATCTACGAGCAGTACTTC.

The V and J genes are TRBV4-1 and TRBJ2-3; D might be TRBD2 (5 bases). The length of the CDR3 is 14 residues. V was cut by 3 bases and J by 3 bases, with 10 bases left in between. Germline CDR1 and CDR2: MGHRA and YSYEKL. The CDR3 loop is CASSHGRRTDTQYF. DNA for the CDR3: TGCGCCAGCAGCCACGGCCGGAGGACAGATACGCAGTATTTT.

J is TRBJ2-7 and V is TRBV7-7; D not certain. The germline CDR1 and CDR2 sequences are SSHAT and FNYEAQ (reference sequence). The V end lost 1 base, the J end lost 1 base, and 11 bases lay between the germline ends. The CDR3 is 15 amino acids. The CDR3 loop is CASSLDRTRSYEQYV. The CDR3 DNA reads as TGTGCCAGCAGCTTAGATCGCACCAGATCCTACGAGCAGTACGTC.

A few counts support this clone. The CDR3 DNA reads TGTGCCAGCAGCCCACAGGGACAAGGATATGGCTACACCTTC. Its protein product is CASSPQGQGYGYTF. V gene TRBV7-2 combines with J gene TRBJ1-2; possible D gene TRBD1, 6 bases. The CDR3 spans 14 residues. The V end was cut by 5 bases, the J end by 5 bases, with 15 bases between. CDR1 SGHTA and CDR2 FQGNSA come from the germline V gene.

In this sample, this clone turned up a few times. The CDR3 DNA reads TGCGCCAGCAGCCCTGGACAGGGCCCCACCGGGGAGCTGTTTTTT. This encodes CASSPGQGPTGELFF. V and J are TRBV10-1 and TRBJ2-2; 8 bases agree with TRBD1. The CDR3 runs to 15 residues. Losses at the gene ends were 6 bases for V and 4 bases for J; bases not matched to a gene: 7. Germline V lookup: CDR1 WNHNN, CDR2 SYGVQD (reference sequence).

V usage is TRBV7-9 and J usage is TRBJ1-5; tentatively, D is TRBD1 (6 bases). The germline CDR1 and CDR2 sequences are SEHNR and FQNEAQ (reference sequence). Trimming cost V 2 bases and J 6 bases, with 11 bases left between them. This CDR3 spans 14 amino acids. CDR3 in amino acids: CASSLIQGSQPQHF. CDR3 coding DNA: TGTGCCAGCAGCTTAATTCAGGGGTCTCAGCCCCAGCATTTT.

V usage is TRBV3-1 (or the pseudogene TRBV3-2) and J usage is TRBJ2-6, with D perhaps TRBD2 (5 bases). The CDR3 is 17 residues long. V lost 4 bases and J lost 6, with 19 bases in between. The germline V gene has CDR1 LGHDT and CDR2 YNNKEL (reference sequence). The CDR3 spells CASSLRTDALVANVLTF. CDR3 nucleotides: TGTGCCAGCAGCCTTCGGACTGATGCTCTTGTGGCCAACGTCCTGACTTTC.

CDR3 sequence: CASSQTGLATNEKLFF. The CDR3 bases are TGTGCCAGCTCACAGACAGGACTCGCAACTAATGAAAAACTGTTTTTT. The chain links TRBV18 to TRBJ1-4; D perhaps matches TRBD1 (6 bases). Germline values: CDR1 KGHSH, CDR2 LQKENI. The CDR3 has 16 residues. V lost 4 bases to trimming and J lost 0 bases, with 12 bases between them.

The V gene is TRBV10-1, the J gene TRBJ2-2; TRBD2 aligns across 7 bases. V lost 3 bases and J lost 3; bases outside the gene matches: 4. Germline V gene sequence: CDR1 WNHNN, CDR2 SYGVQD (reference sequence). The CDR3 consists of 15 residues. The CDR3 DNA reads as TGCGCCAGCAGTGACAGACTAGCAGACACCGGGGAGCTGTTTTTT. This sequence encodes CASSDRLADTGELFF.

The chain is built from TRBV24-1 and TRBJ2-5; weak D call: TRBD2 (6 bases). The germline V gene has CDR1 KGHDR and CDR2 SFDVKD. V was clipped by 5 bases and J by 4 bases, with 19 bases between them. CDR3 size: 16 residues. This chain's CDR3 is CATSGGLRERGETQYF. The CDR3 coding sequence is TGTGCCACCAGTGGGGGACTCAGGGAGAGAGGAGAGACCCAGTACTTC.